This T cell receptor (beta chain) appears in the sequencing data of a study of T-cell memory formation after mild COVID-19. Study-wide context: There were largely donor-specific TCR clusters. General observations from the study: There was no confirmation that second-wave clones peaking on day 37 were SARS-CoV-2 specific. Clones shrinking from day 15 to 85 showed even CD4/CD8 mixes; later expanders tilted CD4+.

This clonotype has more than one count but fewer than ten. Its antigen is still unknown. The CDR3 has 14 residues. The V end lost 5 bases, the J end lost 5 bases, and 15 bases lay between the germline ends. Germline V gene sequence: CDR1 MNHEY, CDR2 SVGAGI. Libraries for TCRalpha and TCRbeta carried sample barcodes and unique molecular identifiers via 5'RACE. In TCRdb, the 5' RACE reads were re-called with MiXCR into one record per CDR3 protein. The table records about 260,000 distinct CDR3 sequences, roughly 8% of them present only once. The sample comprised PBMCs or a T cell subset sorted from them (not recorded which). V and J are TRBV6-5 and TRBJ1-1; TRBD1 might be the D (5 bases). The receptor's source is a man younger than 35 who had mild COVID-19 (a few samples of this study predate the infection). Cell type and time point are not known. As DNA, the CDR3 is TGTGCCAGCAGTCCGACAAGGGGTTTTACTGAAGCTTTCTTT. This translates into CASSPTRGFTEAFF.